This T cell receptor beta chain derives from a study of pediatric ulcerative colitis. Assay used: immunoSEQ multiplex PCR; TCRdb lists only in-frame clones, some missing. Of 30,000 to 45,000 clones in the sample, more than 70% were seen once. During colonoscopy, one to two rectal pinch biopsies were collected. V lost 1 base to trimming and J lost 3 bases, with 9 bases between them. Germline CDR1 is SGHRS and CDR2 is YFSETQ. This CDR3 is built from 14 residues. General study findings and limits: In rectum, acute severe colitis had expanded clones and less diversity. Rectal pinch biopsies may have included blood-derived T cells, especially in patients with overt colitis. All ulcerative colitis patients, but no controls, carried a couple of rectal clonotypes.

About this clone itself: Its antigen is unknown.

The receptor comes from a boy between 10 and 17 years old with moderate ulcerative colitis. The sequencing input was gut tissue. This rearrangement joins TRBV5-1 to TRBJ2-3, with unresolved D. The CDR3 DNA sequence: TGCGCCAGCAGCTTGAGCGACTGGACAGATACGCAGTATTTT. This gives the protein CASSLSDWTDTQYF.